These T cell receptor beta chains were read from a single sample in a study of CD8 T cells in ankylosing spondylitis. TCRdb re-derived calls from the 5' RACE reads in MiXCR, one entry per CDR3 protein. The table records more than 110,000 distinct CDR3 sequences, roughly 8.8% of them present only once. Source material: synovial fluid, either unsorted or a sorted T cell fraction (not recorded which). Receptors were obtained from a male donor with ankylosing spondylitis. Each CDR3 is given with its conserved first and last residue. The order of the fields is clone size, J gene, D gene, V gene, CDR3 DNA, CDR3 protein. D genes are given only for firm matches. Size is omitted from some rows. Given values are once, few, many or a class for expanded clones.

many,TRBJ2-5,NA,TRBV2,TGTGCCAGCAGGAGGGGTAGGGGTGGGCAAGAGACCCAGTACTTC,CASRRGRGGQETQYF
few,TRBJ2-1,TRBD1,TRBV4-1,TGCGCCAGCAGCCAAGATCCGGACAGGCACAATGAGCAGTTCTTC,CASSQDPDRHNEQFF
NA,TRBJ2-1,NA,TRBV7-9,TGTGCCAGCAGCTTAGAGCACGAGACTAGAAACAATGAGCAGTTCTTC,CASSLEHETRNNEQFF
NA,TRBJ1-1,NA,TRBV30,TGTGCCTGCCGGGGCGTTTCGGGCACTGAAGCTTTCTTT,CACRGVSGTEAFF
NA,TRBJ2-4,TRBD2,TRBV20-1,TGCAGTGTTTGGGGAGGGCCCGTAGGTGCCAAAAACATTCAGTACTTC,CSVWGGPVGAKNIQYF
many,TRBJ1-5,NA,TRBV20-1,TGCAGTGTCTATACCGGGACCCCAGGGAAGCCCCAGCATTTT,CSVYTGTPGKPQHF
many,TRBJ1-2,TRBD1,TRBV10-3,TGTGCCATCACGCCACAGGGGGGATACTATGGCTACACCTTC,CAITPQGGYYGYTF
NA,TRBJ1-1,TRBD1,TRBV7-9,TGTGCCAGCAGCTTAGGTTGGATACGACAGGGAACTGAAGCTTTCTTT,CASSLGWIRQGTEAFF
few,TRBJ2-1,NA,TRBV7-3,TGTGCCAGCAGCTCCGGGAGCCCCTACAATGAGCAGTTCTTC,CASSSGSPYNEQFF
many,TRBJ2-3,TRBD2,TRBV5-6,TGTGCCAGCAGACATAGCGGGAGCGGCACAGATACGCAGTATTTT,CASRHSGSGTDTQYF
few,TRBJ2-3,NA,TRBV20-1,TGCAGTGCTAGACCGCTGACCTCCATAGATACGCAGTATTTT,CSARPLTSIDTQYF
many,TRBJ1-2,NA,TRBV24-1,TGTGCCACCTCAGGGGATGGATATGGCTACACCTTC,CATSGDGYGYTF
many,TRBJ2-2,TRBD2,TRBV20-1,TGCAGTGCCTATCTCCTAGCGGGAGTGGGCGGGGAGCTGTTTTTT,CSAYLLAGVGGELFF
many,TRBJ1-5,TRBD1,TRBV7-8,TGTGCCAGCAGCTTAGAGGTCAGGGGGACCCAGGCGCCCCAGCATTTT,CASSLEVRGTQAPQHF
few,TRBJ2-7,NA,TRBV28,TGTGCCAGCAGTCTCCTAGAAGGAGGCTACGAGCAGTACTTC,CASSLLEGGYEQYF
many,TRBJ1-2,NA,TRBV7-9,TGTGCCAGCAGCTCGACAGGTTCCCGCGGCTACACCTTC,CASSSTGSRGYTF
few,TRBJ2-1,NA,TRBV29-1,TGCAGCGTCGGGAGCTCCTACAATGAGCAGTTCTTC,CSVGSSYNEQFF
many,TRBJ2-1,TRBD2,TRBV20-1,TGCAGTGCTAGAGGGGTTCTGGAGGGGCAACAGCGGGAGGGCCAGTTCTTC,CSARGVLEGQQREGQFF
NA,TRBJ2-3,NA,TRBV6-1,TGTGCCATTAAAGAATGGGGGAGCACAGATACGCAGTATTTT,CAIKEWGSTDTQYF
NA,TRBJ1-2,TRBD1,TRBV5-1,TGCGCCAGCAGCCCCATGACAGGGGGTGGTTATGGCTACACCTTC,CASSPMTGGGYGYTF
many,TRBJ2-7,TRBD1,TRBV7-6,TGTGCCAGCAGTCCGGACAGGGGATTGCCGTACTTC,CASSPDRGLPYF
NA,TRBJ2-1,NA,TRBV11-2,TGTGCCAGCAGCTTAGGACGGAGCAGCTCCTACAATGAGCAGTTCTTC,CASSLGRSSSYNEQFF
NA,TRBJ1-2,NA,TRBV5-1,TGCGCCAGCAGCTTAACGACCGATTCTAACTATGGCTACACCTTC,CASSLTTDSNYGYTF
NA,TRBJ1-1,TRBD1,TRBV5-1,TGCGCCAGCAGCTACGGGACAGGGAGAAGGATGAACACTGAAGCTTTCTTT,CASSYGTGRRMNTEAFF
many,TRBJ1-1,NA,TRBV15,TGTGCCACCAGCAGAGAAAGCTACAGTGCCACTGAAGCTTTCTTT,CATSRESYSATEAFF
NA,TRBJ2-1,TRBD2,TRBV10-3,TGTGCCATCAGGGGACTAGCGGGAGGGCCGGGTGAGCAGTTCTTC,CAIRGLAGGPGEQFF
NA,TRBJ2-7,TRBD2,TRBV4-2,TGTGCCAGCAGCCAAGATGCGGGGGGGCGGTACGAGCAGTACTTC,CASSQDAGGRYEQYF
NA,TRBJ2-7,NA,TRBV25-1,TGTGCCAGCAGTGAGTCAAAACGGGAGCTGACCTACGAGCAGTACTTC,CASSESKRELTYEQYF
few,TRBJ1-5,NA,TRBV20-1,TGCAGTGCTTGGATCCGGGGGCGCGGGCCCCAGCATTTT,CSAWIRGRGPQHF